This paragraph reports one T cell receptor (beta chain). Its antigen is currently unknown. The data originate from a study of T-cell memory formation after mild COVID-19. The study, taken as a whole, reports: Contracting CD8+ clones were enriched in EMRA, CD4+ mainly in CM and EM. Balance between CD4 and CD8 was seen in clones contracting day 15 to 85, and a CD4+ lean was seen in later expanders. Cross-reactive memory apparently joined, as some responding clones appeared in pre-infection memory.

The CDR3 runs to 13 residues. J lost 6 bases, V lost 6 bases, and 6 bases had no gene match. The TCR alpha and TCR beta cDNA libraries, bearing sample barcodes and UMIs, were generated by 5'RACE using constant-segment primers. TCRdb analysed the 5' RACE reads with MiXCR anew, one entry per CDR3 protein. Of about 57,000 distinct CDR3 sequences in the sample, roughly an eighth were seen once. Material: PBMCs or a T cell subset sorted from them (not recorded which). The clonotype was recovered from a man aged 18 to 29 who had mild COVID-19 (a few samples of this study predate the infection). Cell type and time point are not known. The V and J genes are TRBV12-3 or TRBV12-4 and TRBJ1-1; 8 positions match TRBD1. The CDR3 DNA reads TGTGCCAGCAGCTGGACAGGGCGCGCTGAAGCTTTCTTT. This codes for CASSWTGRAEAFF.